The rows below give T cell receptor beta chains drawn from one sample of a study of ipilimumab plus nivolumab after autologous stem cell transplantation. Assay: immunoSEQ multiplex PCR; the TCRdb copy retains only in-frame clones and omits some. The data contain around 20,000 clones, over 70% of them singletons. The sample was PBMCs, taken in a trial of ipilimumab plus nivolumab as post-transplant consolidation. Every receptor here comes from a male donor with diffuse large B-cell lymphoma. Each CDR3 is given with its conserved first and last residue. Fields, in order: CDR3 protein, CDR3 DNA, D gene, V gene, J gene, clone size. D genes are given only for firm matches. The listing skips clone size in some rows; elsewhere it reads once, few, many or a size class.

cdr3_aa: CSVYLSGTSGIETQYF
cdr3_nt: TGCAGCGTTTACCTAAGCGGGACCTCCGGGATAGAGACCCAGTACTTC
d_call: TRBD2
v_call: TRBV29-1
j_call: TRBJ2-5
clone_size: .

cdr3_aa: CASSIGASTEAFF
cdr3_nt: TGTGCCAGCAGCATAGGTGCTTCCACTGAAGCTTTCTTT
d_call: .
v_call: TRBV5-4
j_call: TRBJ1-1
clone_size: .

cdr3_aa: CASSLSTYGYTF
cdr3_nt: TGTGCCAGCAGTTTGTCCACCTATGGCTACACCTTC
d_call: .
v_call: TRBV28
j_call: TRBJ1-2
clone_size: .

cdr3_aa: CASSPSTGTYEQYF
cdr3_nt: TGTGCCAGTAGTCCTAGTACCGGGACCTACGAGCAGTACTTC
d_call: .
v_call: TRBV19
j_call: TRBJ2-7
clone_size: .

cdr3_aa: CASRGTGVGNTIYF
cdr3_nt: TGTGCCAGCAGGGGGACAGGGGTAGGAAACACCATATATTTT
d_call: TRBD1
v_call: TRBV25-1
j_call: TRBJ1-3
clone_size: .

cdr3_aa: CASGQGLLGLIGKISGGACYEQYF
cdr3_nt: TGTGCCAGTGGACAGGGACTGCTGGGGCTAATCGGTAAGATATCCGGGGGGGCTTGTTACGAGCAGTACTTC
d_call: .
v_call: TRBV19
j_call: TRBJ2-7
clone_size: .

cdr3_aa: CASKGDSYTGELFF
cdr3_nt: TGTGCCAGCAAAGGGGACAGTTACACCGGGGAGCTGTTTTTT
d_call: TRBD1
v_call: TRBV19
j_call: TRBJ2-2
clone_size: .

cdr3_aa: CASSQGRQPTYEQYF
cdr3_nt: TGCGCCAGCAGCCAAGGGAGACAGCCAACCTACGAGCAGTACTTC
d_call: .
v_call: TRBV4-1
j_call: TRBJ2-7
clone_size: .

cdr3_aa: CASSVSGGATYNEQFF
cdr3_nt: TGTGCCAGCAGCGTTAGCGGGGGGGCCACCTACAATGAGCAGTTCTTC
d_call: TRBD2
v_call: TRBV9
j_call: TRBJ2-1
clone_size: once

cdr3_aa: CASSWGEGARMYEQYF
cdr3_nt: TGTGCCAGCAGCTGGGGGGAGGGGGCCCGAATGTACGAGCAGTACTTC
d_call: .
v_call: TRBV5-4
j_call: TRBJ2-7
clone_size: .

cdr3_aa: CASGNRGKPQHF
cdr3_nt: TGTGCCTCGGGGAACAGGGGAAAACCCCAGCATTTT
d_call: TRBD1
v_call: TRBV7-7
j_call: TRBJ1-5
clone_size: .

cdr3_aa: CASSLARGLVQPQHF
cdr3_nt: TGTGCCAGCAGCTTAGCGCGGGGTTTGGTTCAGCCCCAGCATTTT
d_call: .
v_call: TRBV7-2
j_call: TRBJ1-5
clone_size: .

cdr3_aa: CASSGGGLTLMNTEAFF
cdr3_nt: TGTGCCAGCAGCGGAGGGGGACTCACCCTAATGAACACTGAAGCTTTCTTT
d_call: .
v_call: TRBV4-2
j_call: TRBJ1-1
clone_size: .

cdr3_aa: CASSLSGRTNEKLFF
cdr3_nt: TGCGCCAGCAGCCTAAGCGGGCGAACTAATGAAAAACTGTTTTTT
d_call: .
v_call: TRBV5-1
j_call: TRBJ1-4
clone_size: .

cdr3_aa: CASSEILGVGYEQYF
cdr3_nt: TGTGCCAGCAGTGAAATCTTGGGGGTAGGTTACGAGCAGTACTTC
d_call: .
v_call: TRBV2
j_call: TRBJ2-7
clone_size: .

cdr3_aa: CASSLAGASSYNEQFF
cdr3_nt: TGCGCCAGCAGCCTAGCGGGGGCTAGCTCCTACAATGAGCAGTTCTTC
d_call: TRBD2
v_call: TRBV5-1
j_call: TRBJ2-1
clone_size: .

cdr3_aa: CASSNYYEQYF
cdr3_nt: TGTGCCAGTAGTAACTACTACGAGCAGTACTTC
d_call: .
v_call: TRBV19
j_call: TRBJ2-7
clone_size: .

cdr3_aa: CASSLASRANTGELFF
cdr3_nt: TGCGCCAGCAGCTTGGCGTCCAGGGCGAACACCGGGGAGCTGTTTTTT
d_call: .
v_call: TRBV5-1
j_call: TRBJ2-2
clone_size: .

cdr3_aa: CASSQDSWSEAFF
cdr3_nt: TGTGCCAGCAGCCAAGATTCGTGGAGTGAAGCTTTCTTT
d_call: .
v_call: TRBV14
j_call: TRBJ1-1
clone_size: .

cdr3_aa: CASREGTGNEKLFF
cdr3_nt: TGTGCCAGCAGGGAAGGTACGGGTAATGAAAAACTGTTTTTT
d_call: .
v_call: TRBV28
j_call: TRBJ1-4
clone_size: .

cdr3_aa: CASSRGGAQSDTQYF
cdr3_nt: TGTGCCAGCAGCCGGGGGGGGGCGCAGTCGGATACGCAGTATTTT
d_call: TRBD2
v_call: TRBV7-2
j_call: TRBJ2-3
clone_size: .

cdr3_aa: CASSPQKAASSYNEQFF
cdr3_nt: TGTGCCAGCAGCCCCCAGAAGGCGGCCAGCTCCTACAATGAGCAGTTCTTC
d_call: .
v_call: TRBV9
j_call: TRBJ2-1
clone_size: .

cdr3_aa: CASRAGGTNQPQHF
cdr3_nt: TGCGCCAGCAGGGCAGGGGGTACCAATCAGCCCCAGCATTTT
d_call: TRBD1
v_call: TRBV5-1
j_call: TRBJ1-5
clone_size: .

cdr3_aa: CASSLGSSPLHF
cdr3_nt: TGTGCCAGCAGCTTAGGGAGTTCACCCCTCCACTTT
d_call: .
v_call: TRBV7-9
j_call: TRBJ1-6
clone_size: few

cdr3_aa: CASSVGISGGYYEQYF
cdr3_nt: TGTGCCAGCAGCGTAGGTATTAGCGGGGGATACTACGAGCAGTACTTC
d_call: TRBD2
v_call: TRBV9
j_call: TRBJ2-7
clone_size: .

cdr3_aa: CASSLAGRHSPLHF
cdr3_nt: TGTGCCAGTAGTTTGGCGGGCAGACATTCACCCCTCCACTTT
d_call: .
v_call: TRBV19
j_call: TRBJ1-6
clone_size: .

cdr3_aa: CASRHGRLAGGTDTQYF
cdr3_nt: TGCGCCAGCAGACACGGTAGACTAGCGGGGGGAACAGATACGCAGTATTTT
d_call: TRBD2
v_call: TRBV4-1
j_call: TRBJ2-3
clone_size: .

cdr3_aa: CASSQTPTESSYEQYF
cdr3_nt: TGCGCCAGCAGCCAAACCCCGACTGAGAGCTCCTACGAGCAGTACTTC
d_call: .
v_call: TRBV4-1
j_call: TRBJ2-7
clone_size: .

cdr3_aa: CASSLYNEQFF
cdr3_nt: TGTGCCAGCAGCTTGTACAATGAGCAGTTCTTC
d_call: .
v_call: TRBV5-4
j_call: TRBJ2-1
clone_size: .

cdr3_aa: CASSLWVSGANVLTF
cdr3_nt: TGTGCCAGCAGTTTGTGGGTCTCTGGGGCCAACGTCCTGACTTTC
d_call: .
v_call: TRBV28
j_call: TRBJ2-6
clone_size: .

cdr3_aa: CASSWDRGPRAEAFF
cdr3_nt: TGTGCCAGCAGCTGGGACAGGGGCCCGCGGGCTGAAGCTTTCTTT
d_call: TRBD1
v_call: TRBV5-4
j_call: TRBJ1-1
clone_size: .

cdr3_aa: CATSRDRAGNEQFF
cdr3_nt: TGTGCCACCAGCAGAGATCGTGCGGGGAATGAGCAGTTCTTC
d_call: .
v_call: TRBV15
j_call: TRBJ2-1
clone_size: medium-sized

cdr3_aa: CASRTKGTFTDTQYF
cdr3_nt: TGTGCCAGCAGAACCAAAGGGACATTCACAGATACGCAGTATTTT
d_call: .
v_call: TRBV28
j_call: TRBJ2-3
clone_size: .

cdr3_aa: CASSLGAEQYF
cdr3_nt: TGTGCCAGCAGCTTAGGCGCCGAGCAGTACTTC
d_call: .
v_call: TRBV7-9
j_call: TRBJ2-7
clone_size: .

cdr3_aa: CASSSALKDYGYTF
cdr3_nt: TGTGCCAGCAGCTCTGCCCTAAAGGACTATGGCTACACCTTC
d_call: .
v_call: TRBV7-9
j_call: TRBJ1-2
clone_size: few

cdr3_aa: CASSTTGKVHNEQFF
cdr3_nt: TGTGCCAGCAGCACCACAGGGAAGGTCCACAATGAGCAGTTCTTC
d_call: .
v_call: TRBV28
j_call: TRBJ2-1
clone_size: .

cdr3_aa: CASSQEVGLAKNIQYF
cdr3_nt: TGTGCCAGCAGCCAAGAAGTGGGACTAGCCAAAAACATTCAGTACTTC
d_call: .
v_call: TRBV4-2
j_call: TRBJ2-4
clone_size: .

cdr3_aa: CASSPGQVYEQYF
cdr3_nt: TGTGCCAGCAGCCCGGGACAGGTCTACGAGCAGTACTTC
d_call: TRBD1
v_call: TRBV7-2
j_call: TRBJ2-7
clone_size: few

cdr3_aa: CASSLVGTGGVGYTF
cdr3_nt: TGCGCCAGCAGCTTGGTTGGGACAGGGGGCGTTGGCTACACCTTC
d_call: TRBD1
v_call: TRBV5-1
j_call: TRBJ1-2
clone_size: .

cdr3_aa: CASSRESSYNEQFF
cdr3_nt: TGTGCCAGCAGTCGAGAGTCGTCCTACAATGAGCAGTTCTTC
d_call: .
v_call: TRBV7-9
j_call: TRBJ2-1
clone_size: once

cdr3_aa: CAWSFGRGGSETQYF
cdr3_nt: TGTGCCTGGAGTTTCGGTCGGGGGGGCAGTGAGACCCAGTACTTC
d_call: TRBD2
v_call: TRBV30
j_call: TRBJ2-5
clone_size: .

cdr3_aa: CASSSQASTDTQYF
cdr3_nt: TGTGCCAGTAGTTCCCAGGCTAGCACAGATACGCAGTATTTT
d_call: .
v_call: TRBV19
j_call: TRBJ2-3
clone_size: .

cdr3_aa: CASSQTGTGDPDTQYF
cdr3_nt: TGCGCCAGCAGCCAAACCGGGACAGGGGACCCAGATACGCAGTATTTT
d_call: TRBD1
v_call: TRBV4-1
j_call: TRBJ2-3
clone_size: .

cdr3_aa: CAWSGADLYEQYF
cdr3_nt: TGTGCCTGGAGCGGGGCTGACCTCTACGAGCAGTACTTC
d_call: .
v_call: TRBV30
j_call: TRBJ2-7
clone_size: few

cdr3_aa: CATGTSGEETQYF
cdr3_nt: TGTGCCACCGGGACTAGCGGGGAAGAGACCCAGTACTTC
d_call: TRBD2
v_call: TRBV10-3
j_call: TRBJ2-5
clone_size: .

cdr3_aa: CASSQNWDQGSSYNSPLHF
cdr3_nt: TGCGCCAGCAGCCAGAATTGGGATCAGGGGAGCTCCTATAATTCACCCCTCCACTTT
d_call: .
v_call: TRBV4-1
j_call: TRBJ1-6
clone_size: .

cdr3_aa: CASSLGSYNSPLHF
cdr3_nt: TGTGCCAGCAGCTTAGGGTCTTATAATTCACCCCTCCACTTT
d_call: .
v_call: TRBV7-3
j_call: TRBJ1-6
clone_size: .

cdr3_aa: CASSPSGGTHGTQYF
cdr3_nt: TGTGCCAGCAGCCCTAGCGGGGGGACCCACGGGACCCAGTACTTC
d_call: TRBD2
v_call: TRBV7-3
j_call: TRBJ2-5
clone_size: .

cdr3_aa: CAWTPLDRVSGYTF
cdr3_nt: TGTGCCTGGACCCCCCTGGACAGGGTGAGCGGCTACACCTTC
d_call: TRBD1
v_call: TRBV30
j_call: TRBJ1-2
clone_size: once

cdr3_aa: CSVGARGYEQFF
cdr3_nt: TGCAGCGTTGGTGCCAGGGGCTATGAGCAGTTCTTC
d_call: .
v_call: TRBV29-1
j_call: TRBJ2-1
clone_size: .

cdr3_aa: CASSPGSNTIYF
cdr3_nt: TGTGCCAGCAGTCCCGGTTCCAACACCATATATTTT
d_call: .
v_call: TRBV27
j_call: TRBJ1-3
clone_size: once

cdr3_aa: CAWRKLTGANSPLHF
cdr3_nt: TGTGCCTGGAGGAAATTGACAGGGGCGAATTCACCCCTCCACTTT
d_call: TRBD1
v_call: TRBV30
j_call: TRBJ1-6
clone_size: .

cdr3_aa: CASSYTGTEANYGYTF
cdr3_nt: TGTGCCAGCAGTTACACTGGGACAGAAGCTAACTATGGCTACACCTTC
d_call: TRBD1
v_call: TRBV6-5
j_call: TRBJ1-2
clone_size: few